Sequencing of this TCR beta chain was carried out in a study of regulatory T cells in long-lasting Graves disease. Study outcomes and limitations: Between persistent patients, 2,500 to 3,500 public clonotypes were shared, exceeding the 800 to 1,000 shared between new patients.

Both iRepertoire HTBI primers and Arm-PCR of CDR3 regions were used to build the TCR beta libraries. TCRdb re-derived calls from the multiplex PCR reads in MiXCR, one entry per CDR3 protein. The sample contains 350,000 to 450,000 distinct CDR3 sequences, less than 30% of which appear only once. Comment on this clonotype: Its antigen is currently unknown.

The time point is: persistent/refractory GD, antithyroid drugs over 5 years with positive TRAb. PBMC-extracted RNA yielded the TCR library. American Thyroid Association guidelines were used to diagnose Graves' disease. This sequence originates from a middle-aged woman with Graves disease. The sequences come from peripheral blood mononuclear cells (PBMCs), collected when the disease was refractory, from a patient treated with antithyroid drugs.

The CDR3 DNA reads as TGTGCCAGCAGCTTAAGGGGTTCGGGGCAGGGACTTCTCAATGAGCAGTTCTTC. Translated, it gives CASSLRGSGQGLLNEQFF. The V call is TRBV7-3, the J call TRBJ2-1, with D possibly TRBD2 on 6 matching bases. V was trimmed by 1 base and J by 6 bases, leaving 22 bases between them. The CDR3 is 18 residues long. Germline CDR1 and CDR2: SGHTA and FQGTGA.